The present T cell receptor (beta chain) was sequenced within a study of blood T cell repertoires in COVID-19. Using immunoSEQ multiplex PCR, the repertoire was profiled, and TCRdb retains in-frame clones only, with some absent. Here the sample spans a few hundred thousand clones, 80% to 85% being singletons. Trimming removed 1 base from V and 0 bases from J, with 7 bases in between. Germline values: CDR1 SGHAT, CDR2 FQNNGV. CDR3 length: 16 amino acids. Specimen: PBMCs or T cells enriched from blood (not recorded which). This chain joins TRBV11-2 and TRBJ2-6; D is undetermined. The receptor comes from a man in his forties or fifties who had recovered from COVID-19. The DNA of the CDR3 is TGTGCCAGCAGCTTAGGGTCACTCTCTGGGGCCAACGTCCTGACTTTC. It is translated as CASSLGSLSGANVLTF.